Listed here are 26 T cell receptor beta chains from one sample, sequenced in a study of blood T cell repertoires in COVID-19. Some clones are missing from TCRdb's copy, which holds only in-frame ones; the method was immunoSEQ multiplex PCR. The sample shows 90,000 to 150,000 clones, 85% of them seen only once. What was sequenced was peripheral blood. Source of these receptors: a man between 60 and 75 years old with acute or convalescent COVID-19.

This chain links TRBV28 with TRBJ2-7; perhaps TRBD2 as D (6 bases). This CDR3 spans 14 amino acids. Germline V lookup: CDR1 MDHEN, CDR2 SYDVKM. V was trimmed by 6 bases and J by 3 bases, leaving 15 bases between them. CDR3 protein: CASSPVWGDYEQYF. As DNA, the CDR3 is TGTGCCAGCAGCCCCGTATGGGGGGACTACGAGCAGTACTTC.

V gene TRBV7-2 combines with J gene TRBJ1-1; D gene uncertain. CDR1 and CDR2 from the germline V gene are SGHTA and FQGNSA. The CDR3 totals 14 residues. Between the trimmed V and J ends, which lost 1 base and 2 bases, there was a span of 8 bases. CDR3 in amino acids: CASSLGPGNTEAFF. In nucleotides, the CDR3 is TGTGCCAGCAGCTTAGGACCAGGAAACACTGAAGCTTTCTTT.

The chain combines TRBV10-3 with TRBJ1-3; the D gene is possibly TRBD1 (5 bases). The CDR3 is 16 residues long. The ends were cut back, 0 bases at V and 0 bases at J, with 9 bases in the middle. Germline assignment: CDR1 ENHRY and CDR2 SYGVKD. The CDR3 DNA reads TGTGCCATCAGTGAGTCTGGGGGGGGCTCTGGAAACACCATATATTTT. Amino acids: CAISESGGGSGNTIYF.

The V and J genes are TRBV28 and TRBJ1-1; no firm D call. The CDR3 spans 13 residues. Trimming removed 3 bases at V and 8 bases at J, with 13 bases between. Germline V gives CDR1 MDHEN, CDR2 SYDVKM. The CDR3 DNA follows: TGTGCCAGCAGTTTGTCTGGTGGGAGGGAAGCTTTCTTT. Protein: CASSLSGGREAFF. Together with reference TRBV28 and TRBJ1-1, the CDR3 gives the full variable domain: DVKVTQSSRYLVKRTGEKVFLECVQDMDHENMFWYRQDPGLGLRLIYFSYDVKMKEKGDIPEGYSVSREKKERFSLILESASTNQTSMYLCASSLSGGREAFFGQGTRLTVV.

Details on this clone: Other DNA sequences in this specimen translate into the identical CDR3. The V gene is TRBV28, the J gene TRBJ2-1; D ambiguous. This CDR3 comprises 12 residues. Deletions cut 1 base from V and 9 bases from J, with 7 bases between. Germline CDR1 is MDHEN and CDR2 is SYDVKM. The chain's CDR3 is CASSLLSGEQFF. The CDR3 DNA sequence: TGTGCCAGCAGTTTATTGTCCGGTGAGCAGTTCTTC.

The chain joins TRBV6-5 to TRBJ2-3; 9 bases line up with TRBD1. The trim removed 2 bases at V and 3 bases at J, leaving 6 bases unmatched. Per the germline V gene, CDR1 is MNHEY and CDR2 is SVGAGI. The CDR3 spans 16 residues. This CDR3 reads CASSYRGTGLTDTQYF. The CDR3 DNA sequence: TGTGCCAGCAGTTACAGGGGGACAGGGCTAACAGATACGCAGTATTTT.

This chain links TRBV2 with TRBJ1-1, with 9 nucleotides matching TRBD1. The V and J ends lost 6 bases and 5 bases, in that order; junction bases with no gene match: 7. Germline lookup yields CDR1 SNHLY and CDR2 FYNNEI. The CDR3 sequence is 14 residues long. The CDR3 nucleotides read TGTGCCAGCAGGACCGGACAGGGGTGGACTGAAGCTTTCTTT. Translated: CASRTGQGWTEAFF.

The J gene is TRBJ2-2, the V gene TRBV7-9; D is unclear. This CDR3 has 15 residues. Per germline, CDR1 SEHNR and CDR2 FQNEAQ (reference sequence). V lost 4 bases to trimming and J lost 5 bases, with 14 bases between them. DNA of the CDR3: TGTGCCAGCAGCTCTGAGGCATCTTCGACCGGGGAGCTGTTTTTT. Amino acids: CASSSEASSTGELFF.

The gene calls are TRBV3-1 (or the pseudogene TRBV3-2) and TRBJ2-1; TRBD1 is a possible D gene (6 bases). There are 16 residues in the CDR3. V was shortened by 4 bases and J by 0 bases, with 13 bases between the two germline ends. Germline V gene sequence: CDR1 LGHDT, CDR2 YNNKEL (reference sequence). The CDR3 bases are TGTGCCAGCAGCCGGCCGGTGGGGGCCTCCTACAATGAGCAGTTCTTC. Amino acids: CASSRPVGASYNEQFF.

The rearrangement joins TRBV27 to TRBJ2-7; 9 nucleotides align to TRBD2. Germline CDR1 is MNHEY and CDR2 is SMNVEV (reference sequence). Trimming cost V 4 bases and J 3 bases; bases outside gene matches: 10. The CDR3 is made up of 16 amino acids. The CDR3 DNA sequence: TGTGCCAGCAGTTCCGCCCTAGCGGGATCATTCTACGAGCAGTACTTC. Translated: CASSSALAGSFYEQYF.

In this sample, this clone turned up once. The chain combines TRBV12-3 or TRBV12-4 with TRBJ2-3; D uncertain. V was trimmed by 5 bases and J by 5 bases, leaving 5 bases between them. CDR3 size: 11 residues. This CDR3 is CASSPRDTQYF. CDR3 sequence (DNA): TGTGCCAGCAGTCCCCGAGATACGCAGTATTTT.

The genes are TRBV5-1 and TRBJ2-1; 7 bases are a match to TRBD2. Trimming took 3 bases from V and 8 from J; bases not matched to a gene: 8. The germline V gene has CDR1 SGHRS and CDR2 YFSETQ. CDR3 size: 14 residues. CDR3 DNA: TGCGCCAGCAGCTCCCAGTCTAGCGGCGATGAGCAGTTCTTC. This codes for CASSSQSSGDEQFF.

This clone was seen just once. The chain joins TRBV10-3 to TRBJ2-1; 7 bases map to TRBD2. CDR3 length: 14 amino acids. Trimming at V came to 0 bases and at J to 9 bases, leaving 5 bases not matched to a gene. Germline V gene lookup returns CDR1 ENHRY and CDR2 SYGVKD. CDR3 DNA: TGTGCCATCAGTGAGTCGGGGGGGAGGGGTGAGCAGTTCTTC. Translating gives CAISESGGRGEQFF.

The rearrangement uses TRBV28 and TRBJ2-7; 8 positions match TRBD2. There are 16 residues in the CDR3. From germline, CDR1 is MDHEN and CDR2 SYDVKM. J was trimmed by 2 bases and V by 5 bases; bases with no gene match: 11. Here the CDR3 DNA reads TGTGCCAGCAGTACCCTGGGGGGCGGGGGGCCCTACGAGCAGTACTTC. This sequence encodes CASSTLGGGGPYEQYF.

V gene TRBV18 combines with J gene TRBJ1-4; D is undetermined. The CDR3 has 14 residues. CDR1 is KGHSH and CDR2 is LQKENI in the germline V gene. Trimming removed 6 bases from V and 6 bases from J, with 14 bases in between. The CDR3 loop is CASSTSRGDEKLFF. The CDR3 bases are TGTGCCAGCTCCACATCGCGCGGCGATGAAAAACTGTTTTTT. The entire variable domain, with the rest obtained from reference TRBV18 and TRBJ1-4, is as follows: NAGVMQNPRHLVRRRGQEARLRCSPMKGHSHVYWYRQLPEEGLKFMVYLQKENIIDESGMPKERFSAEFPKEGPSILRIQQVVRGDSAAYFCASSTSRGDEKLFFGSGTQLSVL.

This clone was counted a single time. V is TRBV5-1 and J is TRBJ2-7, with 9 bases aligning to TRBD2. The CDR3 has 17 amino acids. From germline, CDR1 is SGHRS and CDR2 YFSETQ. Losses at the gene ends were 3 bases for V and 1 base for J; bases not matched to a gene: 11. The CDR3 DNA reads TGCGCCAGCAGCTGGGGATTGAGGGCGGGAGGGTCCTACGAGCAGTACTTC. Translating gives CASSWGLRAGGSYEQYF.

The CDR3: CSVVPAGAGNEQFF. In nucleotides, the CDR3 is TGCAGCGTTGTACCCGCGGGGGCAGGGAATGAGCAGTTCTTC. The chain joins TRBV29-1 to TRBJ2-1, with a possible D match to TRBD2 (7 bases). This CDR3 is built from 14 residues. Germline assignment: CDR1 SQVTM and CDR2 ANQGSEA. V lost 4 bases, J lost 7 bases, and 17 bases lay in between.

The rearrangement links TRBV5-4 to TRBJ2-3; 7 nucleotides align to TRBD2. V trimming: 7 bases; J trimming: 5 bases; junction bases outside the gene matches: 13. This CDR3 is built from 15 residues. Germline V lookup: CDR1 SGHNT, CDR2 YYREEE (reference sequence). Here the CDR3 reads CASGGEGEPGDTQYF. CDR3 in DNA: TGTGCCAGCGGGGGGGAAGGGGAACCGGGAGATACGCAGTATTTT. Drawing the rest from reference TRBV5-4 and TRBJ2-3, the complete variable domain is ETGVTQSPTHLIKTRGQQVTLRCSSQSGHNTVSWYQQALGQGPQFIFQYYREEENGRGNFPPRFSGLQFPNYSSELNVNALELDDSALYLCASGGEGEPGDTQYFGPGTRLTVL.

The chain joins TRBV3-1 (or the pseudogene TRBV3-2) to TRBJ1-2, with D perhaps matching TRBD1 (6 bases). The ends were cut back, 7 bases at V and 8 bases at J, with 11 bases in the middle. Germline CDR1 and CDR2: LGHDT and YNNKEL (reference sequence). The CDR3 is 11 amino acids. The CDR3 coding sequence is TGTGCCAGCACTCAGGGGCGCGGCTACACCTTC. Protein sequence: CASTQGRGYTF.

This clone was recorded only once. The chain employs TRBV19 and TRBJ2-7; 15 nucleotides match TRBD2. This CDR3 region has 16 residues. V trimming: 2 bases; J trimming: 6 bases; junction bases outside the gene matches: 5. The germline V gene encodes CDR1 LNHDA and CDR2 SQIVND (reference sequence). This CDR3 reads CASSIRTSGRDAEQYF. CDR3 sequence (DNA): TGTGCCAGTAGTATACGGACTAGCGGGAGGGATGCCGAGCAGTACTTC.

The chain carries TRBV28 and TRBJ2-2; D possibly corresponds to TRBD1 (6 bases). There are 15 residues in the CDR3. Germline assignment: CDR1 MDHEN and CDR2 SYDVKM. V lost 2 bases to trimming and J lost 3 bases, with 10 bases between them. Here the CDR3 DNA reads TGTGCCAGCAGTTTAAGGGCAGGGGACACCGGGGAGCTGTTTTTT. Translation: CASSLRAGDTGELFF.

The CDR3 region has the DNA TGTGCCAGCAGCTTAGGGACAGACAGCTCCTACGAGCAGTACTTC. It specifies CASSLGTDSSYEQYF. V gene TRBV7-6 combines with J gene TRBJ2-7; weak D call: TRBD1 (6 bases). This CDR3 has 15 amino acids. Trimming stripped 1 base from V and 0 bases from J, with 10 bases between. Germline V lookup: CDR1 SGHVS, CDR2 FNYEAQ.

V and J are TRBV11-2 and TRBJ1-1, with D possibly matching TRBD1 (5 bases). V was pared by 1 base and J by 8 bases, with 8 bases between. Germline assignment: CDR1 SGHAT and CDR2 FQNNGV. There are 12 residues in the CDR3. The CDR3 DNA is TGTGCCAGCAGCTTAGGGGGGGTGGAAGCTTTCTTT. This gives the protein CASSLGGVEAFF.

The V gene is TRBV19, the J gene TRBJ1-1; weak D call: TRBD1 (6 bases). Trimming removed 5 bases from V and 0 bases from J, with 10 bases in between. The CDR3 totals 14 residues. Germline values: CDR1 LNHDA, CDR2 SQIVND (reference sequence). The DNA of the CDR3 is TGTGCCAGTAGTCTGGGACAAGTGAACACTGAAGCTTTCTTT. It translates to CASSLGQVNTEAFF.

The V call is TRBV7-9, the J call TRBJ1-2; no definite D call. With 1 base removed from V and 8 bases from J, the gap between germline ends came to 14 bases. CDR1 SEHNR and CDR2 FQNEAQ come from the germline V gene (reference sequence). The CDR3 loop spans 14 amino acids. CDR3 in amino acids: CASSLGIEGFGYTF. Here the CDR3 DNA reads TGTGCCAGCAGCTTAGGGATAGAGGGATTCGGCTACACCTTC.

This chain links TRBV7-6 with TRBJ2-2, with 14 bases identical to TRBD2. This CDR3 region has 15 residues. V lost 6 bases and J lost 7; bases outside the gene matches: 4. CDR1 is SGHVS and CDR2 is FNYEAQ in the germline V gene. In nucleotides, the CDR3 is TGTGCCAGCAGTCCCGGGACTAGCGGGAGCGGGGAGCTGTTTTTT. Its translation: CASSPGTSGSGELFF.